This TCR beta chain comes out of a study of identical twins. The study, taken as a whole, reports: Carriage of fewer insertions was seen in abundant cord blood beta clonotypes, whereas memory repertoires showed none.

MiXCR, applied by TCRdb to the 5' RACE reads, yields one record per CDR3 protein. The sample has some 200,000 distinct CDR3 sequences, 6% to 9% seen once. This clonotype has at least ten counts. No antigen is known for it. The CDR3 is 14 residues long. Germline lookup yields CDR1 SEHNR and CDR2 FQNEAQ (reference sequence). V lost 5 bases and J lost 11, with 20 bases in between. The data were also submitted as part of a second study, on yellow fever vaccine responses in identical twins.

J is TRBJ2-3 and V is TRBV7-9; the D gene is possibly TRBD1 (6 bases). The sample consisted of memory (CD45RO+) T cells sorted from blood. The receptor was derived from a woman aged 18-29 years in good health. In DNA, the CDR3 is TGTGCCAGCAGCAACGGACAGCCCCGAAGCGTGCAGTATTTT. This gives the protein CASSNGQPRSVQYF.